The next 9 T cell receptor beta chains were all read from a single sample in a study of beta chain features in type 1 diabetes (dated by TCRdb to the late 2010s). What the research found in general, with its limitations: Type 1 diabetes patients showed a moderate but significant shortening of TCRB CDR3 length in all four CD4+ subsets.

Library preparation used the immunoSEQ multiplex PCR assay. All of the isolated RNA was reverse transcribed with the High Capacity cDNA Reverse Transcription Kit, so expressed TCRB transcripts were sequenced. TCRdb carries this immuneACCESS record with in-frame sequences only. Its versions omit some clonotypes, under half of them owing to an unresolved V gene in the studies checked, with the rest unexplained. The sample data list 500,000 to 850,000 clones, and about 14% of these were observed just once. The ten biggest clones cover roughly 0.04% of the sample. Antigen specificity for these receptors is unknown. Sequencing was done on a sample of naive CD4+ T cells from blood. The sample's cell subset or site label is to be understood as: true naive CD4+ T cells. The receptors come from a young man with type 1 diabetes.

This clone showed up just a few times. V usage is TRBV30 and J usage is TRBJ1-1, with D hard to call. The CDR3 runs to 13 residues. V lost 2 bases to trimming and J lost 5 bases, with 12 bases between them. Per germline, CDR1 GTSNPN and CDR2 SVGIG (reference sequence). The CDR3 DNA reads as TGTGCCTGGAGTCCCGGAGTCCGAACTGAAGCTTTCTTT. Its protein is CAWSPGVRTEAFF.

The V gene is TRBV9, the J gene TRBJ2-3; D call uncertain. CDR1 is SGDLS and CDR2 is YYNGEE in the germline V gene. Trimming took off 2 bases at V and 6 bases at J, with 16 bases between the two ends. CDR3 length: 15 amino acids. The CDR3 loop is CASSVRPAVQDTQYF. The DNA of the CDR3 is TGTGCCAGCAGCGTCCGCCCCGCAGTCCAGGATACGCAGTATTTT.

This clone was observed a few times. J is TRBJ1-2 and V is TRBV28, with D possibly being TRBD1 (5 bases). CDR1 and CDR2 from the germline V gene are MDHEN and SYDVKM. Trimming took off 7 bases at V and 0 bases at J, with 12 bases between the two ends. CDR3 size: 14 residues. The CDR3 reads CASITGPTNYGYTF. CDR3 DNA: TGTGCCAGCATCACAGGCCCAACTAACTATGGCTACACCTTC.

In regard to this clone: The same CDR3 can be traced to other DNA sequences in this sample. The V and J genes are TRBV7-2 and TRBJ2-4, with 7 bases lining up with TRBD1. CDR1 and CDR2 (germline): SGHTA, FQGNSA. V shed 3 bases and J 6 bases; nucleotides not matched to a gene: 2. The CDR3 has 13 residues. This CDR3 reads CASSFRQGNIQYF. CDR3 nucleotide sequence: TGTGCCAGCAGCTTTCGACAGGGAAACATTCAGTACTTC.

V gene TRBV5-1 combines with J gene TRBJ2-7; the D gene is possibly TRBD1 (6 bases). Germline assignment: CDR1 SGHRS and CDR2 YFSETQ. Trimming shortened V by 4 bases and J by 0 bases, and 14 bases separated the two germline ends. The CDR3 extends over 15 amino acids. CDR3 DNA sequence: TGCGCCAGCAGCCTGGGGGCAGATAGCTCCTACGAGCAGTACTTC. Protein product: CASSLGADSSYEQYF.

This chain joins TRBV10-3 and TRBJ2-5; D is ambiguous. Deletions cut 2 bases from V and 2 bases from J, with 9 bases between. CDR1 and CDR2 (germline): ENHRY, SYGVKD. The CDR3 contains 14 residues. The CDR3: CAISETSLQETQYF. The CDR3 DNA is TGTGCCATCAGTGAGACCAGCCTACAAGAGACCCAGTACTTC.

This clone was detected only a few times. The J gene is TRBJ2-5, the V gene TRBV9, with D possibly being TRBD2 (5 bases). CDR3 length: 16 amino acids. Germline V gene lookup returns CDR1 SGDLS and CDR2 YYNGEE. The germline V and J ends were trimmed by 0 bases and 2 bases, with 14 bases remaining between them. CDR3 sequence reads: CASSVARRGFQETQYF. In DNA, the CDR3 is TGTGCCAGCAGCGTAGCTCGTCGGGGTTTTCAAGAGACCCAGTACTTC.

The chain uses TRBV7-2 and TRBJ2-3, with 10 bases aligning to TRBD2. There are 15 residues in the CDR3. Germline CDR1 and CDR2: SGHTA and FQGNSA. J was trimmed by 6 bases and V by 6 bases; bases with no gene match: 9. The chain's CDR3 is CASRPSGGAWDTQYF. CDR3 nucleotide sequence: TGTGCCAGCAGACCAAGCGGGGGGGCATGGGATACGCAGTATTTT.

The chain uses TRBV5-4 and TRBJ1-5, with D possibly TRBD1 on 6 matching bases. The CDR3 runs to 17 residues. CDR1 is SGHNT, CDR2 YYREEE, per germline (reference sequence). V dropped 2 bases and J dropped 7 bases, with 22 bases sitting between them. CDR3 sequence (DNA): TGTGCCAGCAGCTTTCGACAAGGGGGGGTCGGACGCCAGCCCCAGCATTTT. Protein: CASSFRQGGVGRQPQHF. Complete variable domain (other parts from reference TRBV5-4 and TRBJ1-5): ETGVTQSPTHLIKTRGQQVTLRCSSQSGHNTVSWYQQALGQGPQFIFQYYREEENGRGNFPPRFSGLQFPNYSSELNVNALELDDSALYLCASSFRQGGVGRQPQHFGDGTRLSIL.